Listed below are T cell receptor beta chains from one sample, sequenced in a study of shared clonotypes between healthy human individuals. TCRdb's table, derived via immunoSEQ multiplex PCR, lists solely in-frame clones and lacks some. The sample yields about 2 million clones, about 95% seen once. The sample comprised naive CD8+ T cells sorted from blood. The source is a man younger than 35 in good health. Both conserved end residues are part of each CDR3. A D gene is named only where the DNA matches it firmly. Some rows have no size entry. The others give once, few or many, or a class for an expanded clone.

J gene,V gene,clone size,D gene,CDR3 protein,CDR3 DNA
TRBJ2-1,TRBV5-1,NA,NA,CASSAPGYEQFF,TGCGCCAGCAGCGCTCCCGGGTATGAGCAGTTCTTC
TRBJ1-3,TRBV2,NA,TRBD1,CASSVGGEGAGNTIYF,TGTGCCAGCAGTGTAGGGGGCGAAGGTGCTGGAAACACCATATATTTT
TRBJ2-3,TRBV4-1,NA,NA,CASSQDRVTDTQYF,TGCGCCAGCAGCCAAGACCGGGTCACAGATACGCAGTATTTT
TRBJ2-7,TRBV6-6,NA,NA,CASSSLGTPYEQYF,TGTGCCAGCAGTTCTCTGGGTACCCCCTACGAGCAGTACTTC
TRBJ1-2,TRBV6-5,once,NA,CASSYYQGGGDGYTF,TGTGCCAGCAGTTACTACCAGGGAGGGGGAGATGGCTACACCTTC
TRBJ2-2,TRBV19,few,NA,CASSLLAPGELFF,TGTGCCAGTAGCCTTCTAGCGCCCGGGGAGCTGTTTTTT
TRBJ2-1,TRBV10-3,NA,TRBD2,CAISDPAGVLNEQFF,TGTGCCATCAGTGACCCAGCGGGGGTCCTCAATGAGCAGTTCTTC
TRBJ1-2,TRBV2,NA,NA,CASSESWAPDYGYTF,TGTGCCAGCAGTGAATCCTGGGCTCCCGACTATGGCTACACCTTC
TRBJ2-1,TRBV2,NA,TRBD2,CASRVAGEAYNEQFF,TGTGCCAGCAGGGTAGCGGGAGAGGCTTACAATGAGCAGTTCTTC
TRBJ2-7,TRBV4-1,NA,TRBD1,CASSHDRDYEQYF,TGCGCCAGCAGCCATGACAGGGACTACGAGCAGTACTTC
TRBJ2-7,TRBV7-9,few,NA,CASSPDYEQYF,TGTGCCAGCAGCCCAGACTACGAGCAGTACTTC
TRBJ2-7,TRBV6-5,NA,NA,CAIGPGRDEQYF,TGTGCCATTGGCCCGGGTAGGGACGAGCAGTACTTC
TRBJ1-2,TRBV7-9,NA,NA,CASSPFSELLYGYTF,TGTGCCAGCAGCCCCTTTTCGGAACTACTCTATGGCTACACCTTC
TRBJ2-1,TRBV4-3,NA,NA,CASSQDPGLGGYNEQFF,TGCGCCAGCAGCCAAGATCCGGGGCTAGGGGGCTACAATGAGCAGTTCTTC
TRBJ2-3,TRBV10-1,NA,NA,CASRGTDTQYF,TGCGCCAGCAGGGGTACAGATACGCAGTATTTT
TRBJ1-4,TRBV10-2,NA,NA,CASSEETREKLFF,TGCGCCAGCAGTGAGGAGACGAGGGAAAAACTGTTTTTT
TRBJ1-5,TRBV19,once,TRBD1,CASTFGTGVGPQHF,TGTGCCAGTACGTTCGGGACAGGGGTCGGGCCCCAGCATTTT
TRBJ2-5,TRBV9,NA,TRBD1,CASSSGTGEGETQYF,TGTGCCAGCAGCTCCGGGACAGGGGAAGGAGAGACCCAGTACTTC
TRBJ1-1,TRBV6-5,NA,NA,CASYQGGNTEAFF,TGTGCCAGCTATCAGGGTGGGAACACTGAAGCTTTCTTT
TRBJ2-2,TRBV27,NA,NA,CASTQGHTGELFF,TGTGCCAGCACCCAAGGTCACACCGGGGAGCTGTTTTTT
TRBJ1-2,TRBV6-6,few,NA,CASSTENYGYTF,TGTGCCAGCAGTACGGAGAACTATGGCTACACCTTC
TRBJ2-7,TRBV7-9,NA,NA,CASSLAGGGPTYEQYF,TGTGCCAGCAGCTTAGCCGGAGGGGGGCCGACCTACGAGCAGTACTTC
TRBJ1-2,TRBV7-9,NA,TRBD1,CASSLQGDGGYTF,TGTGCCAGCAGCTTGCAGGGGGACGGAGGCTACACCTTC
TRBJ2-1,TRBV5-4,NA,NA,CASSLASGGPHNEQFF,TGTGCCAGCAGCTTGGCCTCGGGGGGCCCCCACAATGAGCAGTTCTTC
TRBJ2-5,TRBV10-3,NA,NA,CAIGEGRGVAETQYF,TGTGCCATCGGAGAGGGCAGGGGGGTTGCAGAGACCCAGTACTTC
TRBJ2-2,TRBV4-3,NA,NA,CASSQGSYGELFF,TGCGCCAGCAGCCAAGGGAGTTACGGGGAGCTGTTTTTT
TRBJ2-1,TRBV27,once,NA,CASSLGLASNNEQFF,TGTGCCAGCAGTTTGGGTCTAGCGAGCAACAATGAGCAGTTCTTC